The next 16 T cell receptor beta chains were all read from a single sample in a study of T cells after yellow fever vaccination. TCRdb itself ran the 5' RACE reads through MiXCR, one entry per CDR3 protein. The data show approximately 330,000 distinct CDR3 sequences, about 12% seen once. Sequencing used CD4+ T cells sorted from PBMCs, obtained 15 days after the yellow fever booster vaccination. The receptors derive from a man between 18 and 35 years old who received the YFV17D yellow fever vaccine.

Comments on this clonotype: A read error may explain this, as a much larger clone is one base away. The V call is TRBV9, the J call TRBJ2-3; the D is unclear. This CDR3 spans 15 amino acids. Per the germline V gene, CDR1 is SGDLS and CDR2 is YYNGEE. The V end lost 0 bases, the J end lost 5 bases, and 13 bases lay between the germline ends. The CDR3 spells CASSVEGKRRDTQYF. The DNA of the CDR3 is TGTGCCAGCAGCGTAGAAGGGAAACGCAGAGATACGCAGTATTTT.

The V gene is TRBV5-4, the J gene TRBJ2-1; D possibly uses TRBD1 or TRBD2 (7 bases each). CDR3 length equals 15 residues. CDR1 and CDR2 from the germline V gene are SGHNT and YYREEE (reference sequence). The V end was cut by 3 bases, the J end by 9 bases, with 19 bases between. The CDR3: CASSSQGGAGVEQFF. The DNA of the CDR3 is TGTGCCAGCAGCTCTCAGGGGGGGGCCGGTGTTGAGCAGTTCTTC.

V usage is TRBV20-1 and J usage is TRBJ1-2, with no clear D. The CDR3 contains 13 residues. Trimming left V 6 bases short and J 5 bases short, with 16 bases between. Germline V lookup: CDR1 DFQATT, CDR2 SNEGSKA (reference sequence). This CDR3 reads CSAATRGSYGYTF. As DNA, the CDR3 is TGCAGTGCCGCGACTCGGGGTTCTTATGGCTACACCTTC.

This sequence joins TRBV6-5 and TRBJ2-6, with TRBD1 as a possible D gene (6 bases). The CDR3 runs 15 residues. V was cut by 5 bases and J by 2 bases, with 10 bases left in between. Germline CDR1 reads MNHEY; CDR2 reads SVGAGI. Here the CDR3 reads CASSAHRAGANVLTF. CDR3 DNA sequence: TGTGCCAGCAGTGCCCACAGGGCTGGGGCCAACGTCCTGACTTTC.

The rearrangement joins TRBV12-3 or TRBV12-4 to TRBJ1-2; 8 bases align to TRBD1. With V trimmed by 6 bases and J by 8 bases, 14 bases remained unmatched. CDR3 length: 15 residues. The CDR3 DNA sequence: TGTGCCAGCAGACTGTCCTCAGGGGGCGAAGACGGCTACACCTTC. It yields the protein CASRLSSGGEDGYTF.

The chain uses TRBV7-6 and TRBJ2-3; 12 bases match TRBD2. CDR1 is SGHVS and CDR2 is FNYEAQ in the germline V gene. The CDR3 extends over 14 amino acids. J gave up 8 bases and V 5 bases, and 5 bases lay outside the gene matches. In DNA, the CDR3 is TGTGCCAGCAGCGAGGCTAGCGGGGGGGGTACGCAGTATTTT. Protein: CASSEASGGGTQYF.

The V gene is TRBV4-3, the J gene TRBJ1-2, with 8 nucleotides matching TRBD1. The trim removed 0 bases at V and 2 bases at J, leaving 8 bases unmatched. This CDR3 contains 17 residues. The germline CDR1 and CDR2 sequences are LGHNA and YSLEER. The CDR3 is CASSQDPLGQGNYGYTF. CDR3 in DNA: TGCGCCAGCAGCCAAGACCCTTTAGGACAGGGAAACTATGGCTACACCTTC.

The chain joins TRBV19 to TRBJ1-5; 7 bases fit TRBD1. V shed 3 bases and J 1 base; nucleotides not matched to a gene: 6. The CDR3 contains 16 residues. CDR1 and CDR2 from the germline V gene are LNHDA and SQIVND (reference sequence). CDR3 in amino acids: CASSILLRGSNQPQHF. CDR3 coding DNA: TGTGCCAGTAGTATCCTTCTCAGGGGGAGCAATCAGCCCCAGCATTTT.

In this sample, this clonotype turned up a few times. The chain joins TRBV2 to TRBJ2-1; TRBD2 might be the D (5 bases). This CDR3 contains 13 residues. The V and J ends lost 7 bases and 3 bases respectively, with 10 bases between them. Germline CDR1 SNHLY, CDR2 FYNNEI. The CDR3 loop reads CASTPRGYNEQFF. The CDR3 nucleotides are TGTGCCAGCACCCCTCGGGGCTACAATGAGCAGTTCTTC. The whole variable domain, filled in from reference TRBV2 and TRBJ2-1, reads EPEVTQTPSHQVTQMGQEVILRCVPISNHLYFYWYRQILGQKVEFLVSFYNNEISEKSEIFDDQFSVERPDGSNFTLKIRSTKLEDSAMYFCASTPRGYNEQFFGPGTRLTVL.

The chain has TRBV7-9 and TRBJ2-2; TRBD1 matches at 8 bases. The CDR3 has 17 residues. The junction had 9 bases not matched to a gene; V was cut back by 5 bases and J by 1 base. Germline V gene lookup returns CDR1 SEHNR and CDR2 FQNEAQ (reference sequence). The CDR3 DNA reads TGTGCCAGCAGCACAACCTCCGGGACAGGGAACACCGGGGAGCTGTTTTTT. Translating it yields CASSTTSGTGNTGELFF.

The table lists this clonotype with many counts. The chain joins TRBV29-1 to TRBJ2-6; possibly TRBD1 for D (6 bases). The CDR3 sequence is 16 residues long. Germline V gene data show CDR1 as SQVTM and CDR2 as ANQGSEA. V was clipped by 3 bases and J by 0 bases, with 12 bases between them. CDR3 sequence (DNA): TGCAGCGTTGAGAGGGACACTGACTCTGGGGCCAACGTCCTGACTTTC. Residues: CSVERDTDSGANVLTF.

This chain joins TRBV21-1 and TRBJ2-5; the D call of TRBD2 is as the table states it, not checked on the DNA. TRBV21-1 has pseudogene status. The CDR3 covers 17 residues. The CDR3 region is CASSKGVSGGPPETQYF. The CDR3 region has the DNA TGTGCCAGCAGCAAAGGAGTTAGCGGGGGGCCTCCCGAGACCCAGTACTTC.

In its sample, this clonotype was seen many times. The gene calls are TRBV12-3 or TRBV12-4 and TRBJ2-5, with a weak D call TRBD1 (5 bases). The ends were cut back, 4 bases at V and 6 bases at J, with 9 bases in the middle. The CDR3 is 12 amino acids. The CDR3 nucleotides are TGTGCCAGCAGTTATGGGGCCCAGACCCAGTACTTC. Protein product: CASSYGAQTQYF.

There are a few counts of this clonotype. V usage is TRBV10-1 and J usage is TRBJ1-1; D perhaps matches TRBD1 (6 bases). The germline CDR1 and CDR2 sequences are WNHNN and SYGVQD (reference sequence). CDR3 length: 16 residues. With 5 bases removed from V and 10 bases from J, the gap between germline ends came to 26 bases. The CDR3: CASSQAGGPRTAGAFF. The CDR3 nucleotides are TGCGCCAGCAGTCAAGCGGGGGGCCCTAGGACGGCTGGAGCTTTCTTT.

The chain employs TRBV7-8 and TRBJ2-7, with 8 nucleotides matching TRBD1. Unmatched junction bases numbered 7, after V lost 5 bases and J lost 4 bases. The CDR3 sequence is 14 residues long. Germline loops: CDR1 SGHVS, CDR2 FQNEAQ. The CDR3 nucleotides read TGTGCCAGCAGCCCCGGACAGGGAAGGTACGAGCAGTACGTC. It translates to CASSPGQGRYEQYV.

This chain links TRBV11-2 with TRBJ1-6; perhaps TRBD1 as D (5 bases). This CDR3 contains 16 residues. V lost 4 bases and J lost 0, with 10 bases in between. CDR1 and CDR2 from the germline V gene are SGHAT and FQNNGV. The CDR3 sequence is CASSSRVSSYNSPLHF. The CDR3 DNA is TGTGCCAGCAGCTCCAGGGTGAGCTCCTATAATTCACCCCTCCACTTT. Full variable domain (outside the CDR3, taken from reference TRBV11-2 and TRBJ1-6): EAGVAQSPRYKIIEKRQSVAFWCNPISGHATLYWYQQILGQGPKLLIQFQNNGVVDDSQLPKDRFSAERLKGVDSTLKIQPAKLEDSAVYLCASSSRVSSYNSPLHFGNGTRLTVT.